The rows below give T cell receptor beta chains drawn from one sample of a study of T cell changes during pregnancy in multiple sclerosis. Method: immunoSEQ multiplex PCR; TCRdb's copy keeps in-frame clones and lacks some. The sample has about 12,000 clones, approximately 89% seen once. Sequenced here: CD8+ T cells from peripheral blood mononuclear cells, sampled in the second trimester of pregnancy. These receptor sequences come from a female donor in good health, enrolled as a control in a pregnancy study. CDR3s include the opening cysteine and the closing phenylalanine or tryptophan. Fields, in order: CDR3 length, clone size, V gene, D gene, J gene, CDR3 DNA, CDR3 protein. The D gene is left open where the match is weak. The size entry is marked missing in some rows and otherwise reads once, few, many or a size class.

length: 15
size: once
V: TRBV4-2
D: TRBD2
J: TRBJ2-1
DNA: TGTGCCAGCAGCCAAGATCCCCTAGCGGCTAATGAGCAGTTCTTC
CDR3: CASSQDPLAANEQFF

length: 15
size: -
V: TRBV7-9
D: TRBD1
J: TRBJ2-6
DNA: TGTGCCAGCAGAAGACAGGGGGCTGGGGCCAACGTCCTGACTTTC
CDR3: CASRRQGAGANVLTF

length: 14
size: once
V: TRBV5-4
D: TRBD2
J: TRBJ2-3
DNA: TGTGCCAGCAGCTTTCGGGGGGGCACAGATACGCAGTATTTT
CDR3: CASSFRGGTDTQYF

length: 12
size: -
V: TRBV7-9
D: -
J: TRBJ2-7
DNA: TGTGCCAGCAGCAGAGGGCTAGGGGAGCAGTACTTC
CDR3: CASSRGLGEQYF

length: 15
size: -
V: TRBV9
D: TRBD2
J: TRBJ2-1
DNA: TGTGCCAGCAGCGTAGCGGCTAGCGGGTACAATGAGCAGTTCTTC
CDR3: CASSVAASGYNEQFF

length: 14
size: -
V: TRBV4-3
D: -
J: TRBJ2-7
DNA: TGCGCCAGCAGCGAGTTCGGGGGTCCTTATGAGCAGTACTTC
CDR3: CASSEFGGPYEQYF

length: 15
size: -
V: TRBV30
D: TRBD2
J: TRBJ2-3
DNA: TGTGCCTGGAGTGGACCTGGACGGGAGGTGGATACGCAGTATTTT
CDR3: CAWSGPGREVDTQYF

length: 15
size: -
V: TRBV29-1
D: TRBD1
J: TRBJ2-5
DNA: TGCAGCGTTGCCCGACAGGGGGCACACGGAGAGACCCAGTACTTC
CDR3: CSVARQGAHGETQYF

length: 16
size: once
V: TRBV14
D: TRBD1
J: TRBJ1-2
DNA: TGTGCCAGCAGCTTTACTTACGGGACAGGGGAATATGGCTACACCTTC
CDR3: CASSFTYGTGEYGYTF

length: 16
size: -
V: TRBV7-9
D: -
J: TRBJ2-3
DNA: TGTGCCAGCAGCTTAGCGAGGACTCCTAGCACAGATACGCAGTATTTT
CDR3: CASSLARTPSTDTQYF

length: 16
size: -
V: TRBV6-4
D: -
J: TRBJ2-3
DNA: TGTGCCAGCAGTGAGGGTGCGGGTTTGGCTGCAGATACGCAGTATTTT
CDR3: CASSEGAGLAADTQYF

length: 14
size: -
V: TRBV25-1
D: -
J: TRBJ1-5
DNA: TGTGCCAGCAGTCTCCAGGGCAGCAATCAGCCCCAGCATTTT
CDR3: CASSLQGSNQPQHF

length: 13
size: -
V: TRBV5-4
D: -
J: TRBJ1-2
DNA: TGTGCCAGCAGCTGGGGGGACAACTATGGCTACACCTTC
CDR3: CASSWGDNYGYTF

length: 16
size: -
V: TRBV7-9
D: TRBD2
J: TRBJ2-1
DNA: TGTGCCAGCAGCTTAGAGAGCGGGGGGGTCTCCAATGAGCAGTTCTTC
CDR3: CASSLESGGVSNEQFF

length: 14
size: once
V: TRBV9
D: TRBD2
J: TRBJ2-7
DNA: TGTGCCAGCAGCGTAGCTAGCGGAAACTACGAGCAGTACTTC
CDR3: CASSVASGNYEQYF

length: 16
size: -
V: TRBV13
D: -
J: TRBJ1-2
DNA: TGTGCCAGCAGCGAAGGGGCTCGACAAGAAGTGTATGGCTACACCTTC
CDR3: CASSEGARQEVYGYTF

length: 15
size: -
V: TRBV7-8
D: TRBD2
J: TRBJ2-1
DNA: TGTGCCAGCAGCTTACTGGCGGGGGGGCCGAACGAGCAGTTCTTC
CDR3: CASSLLAGGPNEQFF

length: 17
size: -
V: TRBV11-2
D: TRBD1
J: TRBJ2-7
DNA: TGTGCCAGCAGCTTAGGGACAGGGGGCGTGCAGTCCTACGAGCAGTACTTC
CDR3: CASSLGTGGVQSYEQYF

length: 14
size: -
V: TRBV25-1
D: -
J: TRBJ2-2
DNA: TGTGCCAGCAGTGAATACAGGGATACCGGGGAGCTGTTTTTT
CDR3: CASSEYRDTGELFF

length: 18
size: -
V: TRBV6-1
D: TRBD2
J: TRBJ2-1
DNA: TGTGCCAGCAGTGATGCGGGACTAGCGGGGGGGCCTTTCCATGAGCAGTTCTTC
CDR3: CASSDAGLAGGPFHEQFF

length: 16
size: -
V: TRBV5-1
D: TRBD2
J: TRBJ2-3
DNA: TGCGCCAGCAGCTTGTTTAGCGGGGGGCATAAAGATACGCAGTATTTT
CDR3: CASSLFSGGHKDTQYF

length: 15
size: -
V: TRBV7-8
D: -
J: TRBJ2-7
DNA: TGTGCCAGCAGCTACGAGGGCGATGGGTCCTACGAGCAGTACTTC
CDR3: CASSYEGDGSYEQYF

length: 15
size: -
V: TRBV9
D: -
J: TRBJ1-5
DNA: TGTGCCAGCAGCGTAGGAGGGGGGGGGAACCAGCCCCAGCATTTT
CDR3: CASSVGGGGNQPQHF

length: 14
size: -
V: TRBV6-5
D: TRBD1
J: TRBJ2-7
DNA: TGTGCCAGCAGTCCCGGGACAGGGGTATACGAGCAGTACTTC
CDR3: CASSPGTGVYEQYF

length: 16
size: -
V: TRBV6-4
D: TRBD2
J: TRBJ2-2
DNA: TGTGCCAGCAGTGACTCGCGGGGGGGCCACACCGGGGAGCTGTTTTTT
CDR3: CASSDSRGGHTGELFF

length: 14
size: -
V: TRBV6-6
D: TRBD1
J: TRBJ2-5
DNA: TGTGCCAGCAGTTTGGACAGGGGGCGAGAGACCCAGTACTTC
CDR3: CASSLDRGRETQYF

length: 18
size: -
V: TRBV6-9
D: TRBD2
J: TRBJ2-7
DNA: TGTGCCAGCAGTTATTCAGCTACTAGCGGGACCCTCTCCTACGAGCAGTACTTC
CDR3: CASSYSATSGTLSYEQYF